These 30 T cell receptor beta chains were sequenced from one sample in a study of OX40 agonist ivuxolimab in advanced cancers. Here immunoSEQ multiplex PCR was the method, and the copy in TCRdb shows in-frame clones only, minus some. The profile shows under 95,000 clones, more than 70% of them singletons. Sequences were derived from CD4+ or CD8+ T cells sorted from blood, sampled in a trial of the OX40 agonist ivuxolimab. All receptors derive from an adult with an advanced solid tumor such as melanoma, head and neck, liver or kidney cancer.

The V gene is TRBV19, the J gene TRBJ1-2, with a possible D match to TRBD1 (5 bases). CDR1 LNHDA and CDR2 SQIVND come from the germline V gene (reference sequence). Trimming shortened V by 4 bases and J by 4 bases, and 19 bases separated the two germline ends. The CDR3 has 16 residues. Here the CDR3 DNA reads TGTGCCAGTAGTAAGGGACCTACATGGAAACCCTATGGCTACACCTTC. This encodes CASSKGPTWKPYGYTF.

V is TRBV10-1 and J is TRBJ1-2; no definite D call. The germline V and J ends were trimmed by 0 bases and 6 bases, with 11 bases remaining between them. CDR1 is WNHNN and CDR2 is SYGVQD in the germline V gene (reference sequence). The CDR3 covers 14 residues. The CDR3: CASSESGFPDGYTF. CDR3 nucleotides: TGCGCCAGCAGTGAGTCGGGTTTTCCGGATGGCTACACCTTC.

This chain links TRBV7-9 with TRBJ2-7; D is undetermined. The CDR3 runs 14 residues. Trimming left V 5 bases short and J 7 bases short, with 18 bases between. Looked up from germline, CDR1 is SEHNR and CDR2 is FQNEAQ (reference sequence). CDR3 bases: TGTGCCAGCAGCGGGCCGGGCCCGACTGTAGAGCAGTACTTC. It specifies CASSGPGPTVEQYF.

The rearrangement joins TRBV5-1 to TRBJ2-7; D is possibly TRBD2 (6 bases). CDR3 length: 15 amino acids. The V end was cut by 4 bases, the J end by 2 bases, with 16 bases between. Germline V gene lookup returns CDR1 SGHRS and CDR2 YFSETQ. CDR3 amino acids: CASSPVEGPAYEQYF. For the CDR3, the DNA is TGCGCCAGCAGCCCGGTGGAGGGGCCAGCCTACGAGCAGTACTTC.

The chain carries TRBV7-9 and TRBJ1-1; D is undetermined. Trimming removed 5 bases from V and 0 bases from J, with 13 bases in between. The CDR3 covers 15 residues. Per germline, CDR1 SEHNR and CDR2 FQNEAQ (reference sequence). CDR3 region: CASSPRHFLNTEAFF. The CDR3 DNA sequence: TGTGCCAGCAGCCCCCGACACTTTTTGAACACTGAAGCTTTCTTT.

This sequence joins TRBV6-1 and TRBJ1-2, with unresolved D. This CDR3 has 15 amino acids. The V end was cut by 1 base, the J end by 6 bases, with 15 bases between. Germline CDR1 MNHNS, CDR2 SASEGT. CDR3 loop: CASSEGSRRWDGYTF. The CDR3 region has the DNA TGTGCCAGCAGTGAAGGGTCCCGCCGGTGGGATGGCTACACCTTC.

The chain joins TRBV2 to TRBJ2-5, with a weak D call TRBD1 (6 bases). The DNA end lines up better with TRBJ2-7; the J call may be wrong. CDR3 length: 13 residues. In germline, CDR1 is SNHLY, CDR2 FYNNEI. The CDR3 region is CASSSADRNEQYF. The CDR3 nucleotides read TGTGCCAGCAGCTCAGCGGACAGAAACGAGCAGTACTTC.

This rearrangement joins TRBV9 to TRBJ2-5, with a weak D call TRBD1 (6 bases). CDR3 size: 13 residues. From germline, CDR1 is SGDLS and CDR2 YYNGEE. The V end was cut by 3 bases, the J end by 3 bases, with 9 bases between. The CDR3 nucleotides are TGTGCCAGCAGCGCCCGGACAGAAGAGACCCAGTACTTC. Translated: CASSARTEETQYF.

The chain has TRBV5-4 and TRBJ1-1; a weak D match, TRBD1 (5 bases). The CDR3 is made up of 14 amino acids. V was cut by 0 bases and J by 1 base, with 7 bases left in between. CDR1 and CDR2 (germline): SGHNT, YYREEE (reference sequence). CDR3 coding DNA: TGTGCCAGCAGCTTGGGGGGGTGGAACACTGAAGCTTTCTTT. Amino acid sequence: CASSLGGWNTEAFF.

V usage is TRBV11-2 and J usage is TRBJ1-1; 7 bases are a match to TRBD1. Germline CDR1 is SGHAT and CDR2 is FQNNGV. Losses at the gene ends were 3 bases for V and 9 bases for J; bases not matched to a gene: 4. The CDR3 totals 12 residues. Here the CDR3 DNA reads TGTGCCAGCAGCTTCACGGGACAGAAAGCTTTCTTT. Its protein is CASSFTGQKAFF. Full variable domain (rest looked up from reference TRBV11-2 and TRBJ1-1): EAGVAQSPRYKIIEKRQSVAFWCNPISGHATLYWYQQILGQGPKLLIQFQNNGVVDDSQLPKDRFSAERLKGVDSTLKIQPAKLEDSAVYLCASSFTGQKAFFGQGTRLTVV.

This rearrangement joins TRBV5-1 to TRBJ1-2, with D perhaps TRBD1 (5 bases). Trimming took 0 bases from V and 3 from J, leaving 9 bases between them. Germline CDR1 is SGHRS and CDR2 is YFSETQ. CDR3 length: 14 amino acids. The CDR3 region has the DNA TGCGCCAGCAGCTTGGGAAGGGGCGACTATGGCTACACCTTC. Translated: CASSLGRGDYGYTF.

V gene TRBV20-1 combines with J gene TRBJ2-1, with no clear D. V lost 6 bases and J lost 10, with 13 bases in between. The CDR3 covers 11 residues. CDR1 DFQATT and CDR2 SNEGSKA come from the germline V gene (reference sequence). The CDR3 nucleotides are TGCAGTGCCCCTGGTAACCTCGAGCAGTTCTTC. Translating gives CSAPGNLEQFF.

The V call is TRBV4-2, the J call TRBJ2-7, with a tentative D call TRBD1 (5 bases). The CDR3 covers 14 residues. V was pared by 3 bases and J by 1 base, with 10 bases between. Germline CDR1 and CDR2: LGHNA and YNFKEQ. The CDR3 region is CASSHTAGSYEQYF. The CDR3 coding sequence is TGTGCCAGCAGCCATACGGCAGGGTCCTACGAGCAGTACTTC.

The V call is TRBV27, the J call TRBJ2-1, with 9 nucleotides matching TRBD1. Unmatched junction bases numbered 7, after V lost 7 bases and J lost 3 bases. The CDR3 extends over 15 amino acids. Germline V gene data show CDR1 as MNHEY and CDR2 as SMNVEV (reference sequence). The CDR3 nucleotides read TGTGCCAGCACCCAACAGGGGGCGAACTACAATGAGCAGTTCTTC. Amino acids: CASTQQGANYNEQFF.

The V gene is TRBV11-3, the J gene TRBJ2-7, with D maybe TRBD1 (5 bases). CDR3 size: 15 residues. Trimming cost V 0 bases and J 2 bases, with 11 bases left between them. Germline V lookup: CDR1 SGHNT, CDR2 YENEEA. CDR3 in amino acids: CASSLEQENPYEQYF. CDR3 DNA: TGTGCCAGCAGCTTAGAACAGGAAAACCCCTACGAGCAGTACTTC.

J is TRBJ2-7 and V is TRBV7-8, with D tentatively TRBD1 or TRBD2 (5 bases each). V was clipped by 2 bases and J by 2 bases, with 7 bases between them. Germline CDR1 reads SGHVS; CDR2 reads FQNEAQ. The CDR3 runs to 13 residues. The CDR3 nucleotides read TGTGCCAGCAGCTTACAGGGACCCTACGAGCAGTACTTC. Protein sequence: CASSLQGPYEQYF.

Only a few counts were recorded for this clone. This rearrangement joins TRBV7-2 to TRBJ2-7; possibly TRBD1 for D (6 bases). V gave up 2 bases and J gave up 5 bases, with 10 bases separating them. This CDR3 comprises 13 residues. Per germline, CDR1 SGHTA and CDR2 FQGNSA. CDR3 coding DNA: TGTGCCAGCAGCTTAACAGGGCCCCACGAGCAGTACTTC. This encodes CASSLTGPHEQYF.

This clone was seen only once. The chain links TRBV5-1 to TRBJ2-1; tentatively, D is TRBD2 (5 bases). The germline V gene encodes CDR1 SGHRS and CDR2 YFSETQ. This CDR3 comprises 15 residues. V was clipped by 0 bases and J by 7 bases, with 14 bases between them. CDR3 nucleotides: TGCGCCAGCAGCTTGGGTCTAAAGGAGGTAAATGAGCAGTTCTTC. Protein product: CASSLGLKEVNEQFF. The complete variable domain, with remaining parts taken from reference TRBV5-1 and TRBJ2-1, reads KAGVTQTPRYLIKTRGQQVTLSCSPISGHRSVSWYQQTPGQGLQFLFEYFSETQRNKGNFPGRFSGRQFSNSRSEMNVSTLELGDSALYLCASSLGLKEVNEQFFGPGTRLTVL.

This chain joins TRBV27 and TRBJ1-3; D is uncertain. V lost 8 bases and J 4 bases, leaving 6 bases between the germline ends. From germline, CDR1 is MNHEY and CDR2 SMNVEV (reference sequence). The CDR3 extends over 11 amino acids. The CDR3 loop is CASQIGNTIYF. CDR3 coding DNA: TGTGCCAGCCAGATAGGAAACACCATATATTTT.

The rearrangement links TRBV19 to TRBJ1-2; no clear D. The germline CDR1 and CDR2 sequences are LNHDA and SQIVND (reference sequence). Trimming took 5 bases from V and 7 from J, leaving 11 bases between them. There are 12 residues in the CDR3. The CDR3 sequence: CASSFPGSGYTF. In DNA form, the CDR3 reads TGTGCCAGTAGTTTCCCGGGCAGTGGCTACACCTTC.

This clone was observed a single time. The genes are TRBV20-1 and TRBJ1-1; D is unresolved. With 6 bases removed from V and 12 bases from J, the gap between germline ends came to 14 bases. This CDR3 comprises 10 residues. Looked up from germline, CDR1 is DFQATT and CDR2 is SNEGSKA (reference sequence). CDR3 coding DNA: TGCAGTGCCCGGACCTACGTTACTTTCTTT. Its protein is CSARTYVTFF.

V gene TRBV10-3 combines with J gene TRBJ2-7; 9 positions agree with TRBD1. The CDR3 totals 15 residues. Germline V gives CDR1 ENHRY, CDR2 SYGVKD. After removal of 4 bases from V and 3 bases from J, the junction contained 7 bases not matched to a gene. The CDR3 loop reads CAISGGTGSRYEQYF. As DNA, the CDR3 is TGTGCCATCAGTGGCGGGACAGGGAGTCGCTACGAGCAGTACTTC.

V and J are TRBV5-1 and TRBJ1-4; tentative D call: TRBD1 (5 bases). This CDR3 is 15 amino acids long. The V gene lost 0 bases and the J gene lost 3 bases, with 9 bases spanning the gap. Germline V lookup: CDR1 SGHRS, CDR2 YFSETQ. The CDR3 nucleotides read TGCGCCAGCAGCTTGGACGGGACCCCTAATGAAAAACTGTTTTTT. Protein sequence: CASSLDGTPNEKLFF.

The rearrangement links TRBV9 to TRBJ2-5; TRBD1 aligns across 8 bases. The J call may be incorrect, as the DNA end agrees better with TRBJ2-7. The CDR3 covers 15 residues. Germline-derived CDR1 and CDR2 are SGDLS and YYNGEE. The CDR3 loop reads CASSVDWGTGYEQYF. The CDR3 DNA reads as TGTGCCAGCAGCGTAGATTGGGGGACAGGCTACGAGCAGTACTTC.

This clone was found a few times. The chain is built from TRBV11-3 and TRBJ1-1; D gene ambiguous. Germline V CDR1 and CDR2: SGHNT, YENEEA. Between the trimmed V and J ends, which lost 7 bases and 7 bases, there was a span of 19 bases. CDR3 length: 14 residues. The CDR3 sequence is CASTQREMGLEAFF. CDR3 bases: TGTGCCAGCACCCAACGTGAAATGGGCCTTGAAGCTTTCTTT.

The CDR3 region is CASSKGLVYEQYF. The DNA for the CDR3 is TGTGCCAGCAGCAAAGGACTAGTCTACGAGCAGTACTTC. The gene calls are TRBV7-9 and TRBJ2-7, with 7 bases matching TRBD2. The J segment lost 3 bases and the V segment lost 5 bases, leaving 4 bases of the junction unmatched. CDR1 is SEHNR, CDR2 FQNEAQ, per germline (reference sequence). CDR3 length equals 13 residues.

The J gene is TRBJ1-3, the V gene TRBV7-9; tentatively, D is TRBD1 (5 bases). Germline CDR1 is SEHNR and CDR2 is FQNEAQ (reference sequence). Trimming cost V 3 bases and J 2 bases, with 8 bases left between them. The CDR3 contains 14 residues. DNA of the CDR3: TGTGCCAGCAGCTTCCAGGGAGCTGGAAACACCATATATTTT. Its translation: CASSFQGAGNTIYF.

The V call is TRBV19, the J call TRBJ1-6, with D possibly being TRBD1 (5 bases). Germline V gene sequence: CDR1 LNHDA, CDR2 SQIVND (reference sequence). Trimming left V 3 bases short and J 5 bases short, with 11 bases between. This CDR3 comprises 15 residues. The CDR3 sequence is CASSMSAGNNSPLHF. CDR3 nucleotide sequence: TGTGCCAGTAGTATGTCAGCAGGGAATAATTCACCCCTCCACTTT.

The genes are TRBV2 and TRBJ1-2, with 9 nucleotides matching TRBD1. Germline loops: CDR1 SNHLY, CDR2 FYNNEI. The junction had 5 bases not matched to a gene; V was cut back by 5 bases and J by 4 bases. The CDR3 extends over 14 amino acids. CDR3 nucleotide sequence: TGTGCCAGCAGTTGGACAGGGGATATCTATGGCTACACCTTC. This translates into CASSWTGDIYGYTF.

This sequence joins TRBV18 and TRBJ1-4; D possibly corresponds to TRBD1 (6 bases). This CDR3 is 15 amino acids long. Germline assignment: CDR1 KGHSH and CDR2 LQKENI. V was pared by 5 bases and J by 11 bases, with 21 bases between. Here the CDR3 reads CASSVGQQEGEKLFF. DNA of the CDR3: TGTGCCAGCTCAGTAGGACAGCAGGAGGGTGAGAAACTGTTTTTT. Combining the CDR3 with reference TRBV18 and TRBJ1-4 gives the whole variable domain NAGVMQNPRHLVRRRGQEARLRCSPMKGHSHVYWYRQLPEEGLKFMVYLQKENIIDESGMPKERFSAEFPKEGPSILRIQQVVRGDSAAYFCASSVGQQEGEKLFFGSGTQLSVL.